This T cell receptor (beta chain) comes out of a study of blood T cell repertoires in COVID-19. Assay used: immunoSEQ multiplex PCR; TCRdb lists only in-frame clones, some missing. The repertoire has about 220,000 clones, approximately 85% of them found once; the top ten carry 4.7%. Per germline, CDR1 MNHEY and CDR2 SVGAGI. This CDR3 spans 13 amino acids. Losses at the gene ends were 4 bases for V and 1 base for J; bases not matched to a gene: 1. The chain recombines TRBV6-5 with TRBJ2-7, with 7 bases lining up with TRBD1. The sample was peripheral blood. This sequence originates from a woman between 70 and 85 years old with acute or convalescent COVID-19. CDR3 in DNA: TGTGCCAGCAGTTCGGGACAGTCCTACGAGCAGTACTTC. The encoded protein is CASSSGQSYEQYF.